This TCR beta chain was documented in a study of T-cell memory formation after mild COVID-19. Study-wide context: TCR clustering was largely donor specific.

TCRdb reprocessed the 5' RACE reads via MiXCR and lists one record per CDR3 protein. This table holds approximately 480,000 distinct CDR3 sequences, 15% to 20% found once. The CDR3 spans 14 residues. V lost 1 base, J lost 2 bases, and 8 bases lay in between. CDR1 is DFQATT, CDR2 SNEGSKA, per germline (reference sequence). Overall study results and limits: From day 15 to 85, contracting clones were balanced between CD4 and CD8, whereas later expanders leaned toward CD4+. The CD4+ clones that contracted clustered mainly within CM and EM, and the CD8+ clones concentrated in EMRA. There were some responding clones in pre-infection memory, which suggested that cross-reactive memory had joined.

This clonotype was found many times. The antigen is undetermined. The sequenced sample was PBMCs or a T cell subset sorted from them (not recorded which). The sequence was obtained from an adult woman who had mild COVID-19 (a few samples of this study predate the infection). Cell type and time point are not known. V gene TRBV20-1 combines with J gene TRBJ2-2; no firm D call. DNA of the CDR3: TGCAGTGCTAGAGTTTCGGAAAACACCGGGGAGCTGTTTTTT. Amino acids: CSARVSENTGELFF.